One sample yielded the 15 T cell receptor beta chains listed below, sequenced in a study of OX40 agonist ivuxolimab in advanced cancers. Library construction relied on the immunoSEQ multiplex PCR assay. Sourced from immuneACCESS, this table was stored by TCRdb with only in-frame sequences that have V and J called. A share of the clones is absent; for the studies checked, an unresolved V gene accounts for under half, and the remainder has no known explanation. The sample records 35,000 to 55,000 clones, roughly 88% of which are singletons. About 13% of the sample comes from the top ten. This specimen was CD4+ or CD8+ T cells sorted from blood, taken in a trial of the OX40 agonist ivuxolimab. The receptor source for this set is an adult with an advanced solid tumor such as melanoma, head and neck, liver or kidney cancer.

The CDR3 DNA is TGTGCCAGCCGGAGGGCTAGCGGGGGGGCCTCCTACGAGCAGTACTTC. This encodes CASRRASGGASYEQYF. The chain has TRBV2 and TRBJ2-7, with 12 nucleotides matching TRBD2. V shed 8 bases and J 0 bases; nucleotides not matched to a gene: 8. This CDR3 comprises 16 residues. Germline CDR1 and CDR2: SNHLY and FYNNEI.

CDR3 in amino acids: CASRSPSAGTDTQYF. CDR3 nucleotide sequence: TGTGCCAGTAGATCCCCCTCTGCTGGCACAGATACGCAGTATTTT. The chain uses TRBV19 and TRBJ2-3; D unresolved. V was trimmed by 6 bases and J by 1 base, leaving 14 bases between them. CDR3 length equals 15 residues. Germline CDR1 and CDR2: LNHDA and SQIVND (reference sequence).

The rearrangement uses TRBV5-4 and TRBJ2-6, with a tentative D call TRBD2 (6 bases). Trimming removed 0 bases at V and 0 bases at J, with 16 bases between. The CDR3 runs to 19 residues. From germline, CDR1 is SGHNT and CDR2 YYREEE (reference sequence). The CDR3 DNA follows: TGTGCCAGCAGCTTGGCCTCGGCTGGCGGGGTCTCTGGGGCCAACGTCCTGACTTTC. Translated, it gives CASSLASAGGVSGANVLTF.

The V call is TRBV28, the J call TRBJ2-3, with D uncertain. The CDR3 totals 13 residues. V lost 4 bases, J lost 7 bases, and 12 bases lay in between. Looked up from germline, CDR1 is MDHEN and CDR2 is SYDVKM. The CDR3 region is CASSSPPSNTQYF. The DNA for the CDR3 is TGTGCCAGCAGTTCCCCCCCCTCAAATACGCAGTATTTT.

The chain joins TRBV30 to TRBJ1-1, with no clear D. The germline V gene encodes CDR1 GTSNPN and CDR2 SVGIG (reference sequence). The CDR3 is made up of 13 amino acids. V shed 0 bases and J shed 0 bases, with 5 bases lying between them. CDR3 residues: CAWSVQLNTEAFF. The DNA of the CDR3 is TGTGCCTGGAGTGTACAGTTGAACACTGAAGCTTTCTTT.

The V call is TRBV6-1, the J call TRBJ2-5; D not resolved. V was pared by 3 bases and J by 4 bases, with 15 bases between. Per the germline V gene, CDR1 is MNHNS and CDR2 is SASEGT. The CDR3 contains 15 residues. CDR3: CASSDPRSRVETQYF. CDR3 DNA sequence: TGTGCCAGCAGTGACCCCCGTTCAAGGGTAGAGACCCAGTACTTC.

About this clone: This may arise from a read error, as a much more abundant clone is one base away. Different DNA sequences within this sample yield the same CDR3. The J gene is TRBJ2-7, the V gene TRBV4-1; TRBD2 aligns across 9 bases. Germline V lookup: CDR1 MGHRA, CDR2 YSYEKL. With V trimmed by 0 bases and J by 0 bases, 0 bases remained unmatched. The CDR3 contains 15 residues. CDR3 amino acids: CASSQDSGSSYEQYF. CDR3 DNA: TGCGCCAGCAGCCAAGATAGCGGGAGCTCCTACGAGCAGTACTTC.

The chain has TRBV6-4 and TRBJ2-1, with 7 bases aligning to TRBD2. The CDR3 length is 16 residues. Looked up from germline, CDR1 is MRHNA and CDR2 is SNTAGT. V dropped 3 bases and J dropped 8; count of bases not matched to a gene: 13. This chain's CDR3 is CASSETPDGGRDEQFF. The CDR3 coding sequence is TGTGCCAGCAGTGAGACCCCGGACGGAGGGAGGGATGAGCAGTTCTTC.

This clone appeared a single time. V is TRBV5-6 and J is TRBJ2-2; D could derive from TRBD1 or TRBD2 (5 bases each). Germline V lookup: CDR1 SGHDT, CDR2 YYEEEE. Trimming left V 1 base short and J 7 bases short, with 11 bases between. The CDR3 is 14 amino acids. CDR3 DNA sequence: TGTGCCAGCAGCTTGAGAGGGGACGGCGGGGAGCTGTTTTTT. Translating it yields CASSLRGDGGELFF.

V usage is TRBV9 and J usage is TRBJ2-3; 7 nucleotides match TRBD2. The germline CDR1 and CDR2 sequences are SGDLS and YYNGEE. This CDR3 spans 15 amino acids. V shed 4 bases, J shed 5 bases, and the junction held 10 bases outside the gene matches. CDR3: CASSFRLAGGDTQYF. CDR3 DNA sequence: TGTGCCAGCAGCTTCAGACTAGCCGGAGGAGATACGCAGTATTTT. The entire variable domain, with the rest obtained from reference TRBV9 and TRBJ2-3, is as follows: DSGVTQTPKHLITATGQRVTLRCSPRSGDLSVYWYQQSLDQGLQFLIQYYNGEERAKGNILERFSAQQFPDLHSELNLSSLELGDSALYFCASSFRLAGGDTQYFGPGTRLTVL.

V is TRBV15 and J is TRBJ1-4, with a tentative D call TRBD1 (6 bases). Trimming removed 8 bases from V and 10 bases from J, with 20 bases in between. Germline-derived CDR1 and CDR2 are LNHNV and YYDKDF (reference sequence). The CDR3 contains 14 residues. This CDR3 reads CATRGPGTSGKLFF. CDR3 in DNA: TGTGCCACCCGAGGTCCCGGGACATCGGGAAAACTGTTTTTT.

This clone appeared a single time. The chain employs TRBV5-1 and TRBJ1-2; D may be TRBD1 (5 bases). V dropped 0 bases and J dropped 8 bases, with 14 bases sitting between them. Germline V gives CDR1 SGHRS, CDR2 YFSETQ. The CDR3 covers 14 residues. The CDR3 spells CASSLADSHEGYTF. CDR3 nucleotide sequence: TGCGCCAGCAGCTTGGCCGACAGCCATGAGGGCTACACCTTC. Full variable domain (rest looked up from reference TRBV5-1 and TRBJ1-2): KAGVTQTPRYLIKTRGQQVTLSCSPISGHRSVSWYQQTPGQGLQFLFEYFSETQRNKGNFPGRFSGRQFSNSRSEMNVSTLELGDSALYLCASSLADSHEGYTFGSGTRLTVV.

This clone is medium-sized in the sample. The genes are TRBV15 and TRBJ2-3; TRBD1 matches at 11 bases. This CDR3 is built from 15 residues. Unmatched junction bases numbered 1, after V lost 1 base and J lost 4 bases. Germline CDR1 and CDR2: LNHNV and YYDKDF (reference sequence). CDR3 DNA: TGTGCCACCAGCAGAGGGACAGGGGGCGCAGATACGCAGTATTTT. It is translated as CATSRGTGGADTQYF.

The table lists this clone with a count of one. This sequence joins TRBV7-8 and TRBJ2-1; 8 nucleotides line up with TRBD1. The CDR3 has 15 amino acids. Germline values: CDR1 SGHVS, CDR2 FQNEAQ. V gave up 5 bases and J gave up 2 bases; unmatched junction bases: 5. This CDR3 reads CASSPGTGPYNEQFF. The CDR3 DNA is TGTGCCAGCAGCCCAGGGACAGGTCCCTACAATGAGCAGTTCTTC.

This clone has more than one count but fewer than ten. The chain has TRBV9 and TRBJ1-1; tentatively, D is TRBD1 (5 bases). V was pared by 0 bases and J by 0 bases, with 9 bases between. This CDR3 comprises 15 residues. CDR1 is SGDLS and CDR2 is YYNGEE in the germline V gene. In DNA form, the CDR3 reads TGTGCCAGCAGCGTAGCACCGACAGTGAACACTGAAGCTTTCTTT. Its protein product is CASSVAPTVNTEAFF.